These 15 T cell receptor beta chains originate from one sample sequenced in a study of OX40 agonist ivuxolimab in advanced cancers. Profiled with immunoSEQ multiplex PCR; TCRdb holds only in-frame clones, not every one. The data show 60,000 to 100,000 clones, about nine tenths seen once. Material: CD4+ or CD8+ T cells sorted from blood, obtained in a trial of the OX40 agonist ivuxolimab. The receptors derive from an adult with an advanced solid tumor such as melanoma, head and neck, liver or kidney cancer.

The chain links TRBV7-8 to TRBJ2-5, with D perhaps given as TRBD1 or TRBD2 (5 bases each). The end of the DNA is better explained by TRBJ2-7, so the J call may be wrong. CDR1 is SGHVS, CDR2 FQNEAQ, per germline. This CDR3 region has 18 residues. CDR3 DNA sequence: TGTGCCAGCAGCCGATTTAATAGAGGGACGTCGATAAGCTACGAGCAGTACTTC. This codes for CASSRFNRGTSISYEQYF.

This clone was recorded only once. The gene calls are TRBV19 and TRBJ2-7; no firm D call. Germline V lookup: CDR1 LNHDA, CDR2 SQIVND (reference sequence). CDR3 length: 17 residues. V dropped 1 base and J dropped 1 base, with 17 bases sitting between them. CDR3 nucleotides: TGTGCCAGTAGTATAGCCGGGCCGGCAGTCTCATCCTACGAGCAGTACTTC. Translated, it gives CASSIAGPAVSSYEQYF.

The gene calls are TRBV19 and TRBJ2-1; 8 bases match TRBD2. Germline V gives CDR1 LNHDA, CDR2 SQIVND (reference sequence). The CDR3 totals 13 residues. V was clipped by 4 bases and J by 4 bases; unmatched bases: 0. The CDR3 DNA follows: TGTGCCAGTAGTACTAGCGGGTACAATGAGCAGTTCTTC. It yields the protein CASSTSGYNEQFF.

The V call is TRBV7-3, the J call TRBJ1-3, with D possibly TRBD1 on 6 matching bases. Trimming removed 5 bases at V and 2 bases at J, with 13 bases between. The germline CDR1 and CDR2 sequences are SGHTA and FQGTGA. The CDR3 sequence is 15 residues long. CDR3 DNA sequence: TGTGCCAGCAGCCCCGTAAGGGGGACTGGAAACACCATATATTTT. Translation gives CASSPVRGTGNTIYF.

This clone was observed a single time. The chain links TRBV6-5 to TRBJ1-1; 7 bases agree with TRBD1. The CDR3 length is 15 residues. The V gene end was trimmed by 2 bases and the J gene end by 1 base; junction bases not matched to a gene: 4. Germline V lookup: CDR1 MNHEY, CDR2 SVGAGI. CDR3 DNA: TGTGCCAGCAGTTACGATGGACAGGAGAACACTGAAGCTTTCTTT. Amino acids: CASSYDGQENTEAFF.

The chain is built from TRBV7-9 and TRBJ1-1; D call uncertain. The CDR3 contains 13 residues. The V gene lost 2 bases and the J gene lost 10 bases, with 14 bases spanning the gap. Germline V gives CDR1 SEHNR, CDR2 FQNEAQ (reference sequence). CDR3 in amino acids: CASSLRQDSAAFF. The CDR3 DNA sequence: TGTGCCAGCAGCTTAAGGCAGGATTCTGCAGCTTTCTTT.

The J gene is TRBJ2-5, the V gene TRBV6-5; TRBD2 might be the D (6 bases). The germline V and J ends were trimmed by 7 bases and 1 base, with 16 bases remaining between them. The length of the CDR3 is 15 residues. Germline CDR1 reads MNHEY; CDR2 reads SVGAGI. The CDR3 here is CASISYGGFQETQYF. DNA of the CDR3: TGTGCCAGCATTTCATACGGAGGGTTCCAAGAGACCCAGTACTTC.

V and J are TRBV11-3 and TRBJ2-2; 9 positions match TRBD2. The CDR3 is 15 amino acids. J was trimmed by 7 bases and V by 3 bases; bases with no gene match: 6. Germline CDR1 is SGHNT and CDR2 is YENEEA. As DNA, the CDR3 is TGTGCCAGCAGCTTGGCGGGAGGGCCGTACGGGGAGCTGTTTTTT. Translated: CASSLAGGPYGELFF.

Note on this clone: The same CDR3 can be traced to other DNA sequences in this sample. The rearrangement uses TRBV5-1 and TRBJ2-3; 11 nucleotides match TRBD2. V was clipped by 3 bases and J by 7 bases; unmatched bases: 4. Germline V gene sequence: CDR1 SGHRS, CDR2 YFSETQ. The CDR3 is 14 residues long. CDR3 bases: TGCGCCAGCAGCTGGGGGACTAGCGGTAATACGCAGTATTTT. It translates to CASSWGTSGNTQYF. The full variable domain, with the rest looked up from reference TRBV5-1 and TRBJ2-3, is KAGVTQTPRYLIKTRGQQVTLSCSPISGHRSVSWYQQTPGQGLQFLFEYFSETQRNKGNFPGRFSGRQFSNSRSEMNVSTLELGDSALYLCASSWGTSGNTQYFGPGTRLTVL.

The gene calls are TRBV11-3 and TRBJ2-7, with unresolved D. Germline lookup yields CDR1 SGHNT and CDR2 YENEEA. The CDR3 length is 14 residues. The V and J ends lost 1 base and 4 bases respectively, with 11 bases between them. The DNA of the CDR3 is TGTGCCAGCAGCTTAGCCGGGTCCCATTACGAGCAGTACTTC. As protein: CASSLAGSHYEQYF.

The gene calls are TRBV6-1 and TRBJ2-3, with TRBD2 matching 11 bases. V dropped 2 bases and J dropped 6; count of bases not matched to a gene: 4. CDR3 length: 15 residues. Per germline, CDR1 MNHNS and CDR2 SASEGT. CDR3 nucleotide sequence: TGTGCCAGCAGTGAAACTAGCGGGAGAAGGGATACGCAGTATTTT. Translating gives CASSETSGRRDTQYF.

The genes are TRBV10-2 and TRBJ2-5; possibly TRBD1 or TRBD2 for D (5 bases each). V dropped 9 bases and J dropped 0 bases, with 14 bases sitting between them. The CDR3 has 14 residues. The germline V gene encodes CDR1 WSHSY and CDR2 SAAADI. CDR3 nucleotides: TGCGCCAGGAAAGGGGACGTATACCAAGAGACCCAGTACTTC. Its protein is CARKGDVYQETQYF.

The gene calls are TRBV7-2 and TRBJ1-1, with a possible D match to TRBD1 (6 bases). CDR3 size: 18 residues. Germline CDR1 SGHTA, CDR2 FQGNSA. V lost 0 bases to trimming and J lost 11 bases, with 28 bases between them. The CDR3 nucleotides read TGTGCCAGCAGCTTAGCCCGCGGGGTGCGGGGGCGCGGGCAGGCGGCTTTCTTT. Translated, it gives CASSLARGVRGRGQAAFF.

This clone was detected only once. The genes are TRBV7-2 and TRBJ2-7, with 8 bases aligning to TRBD2. The CDR3 consists of 16 residues. Germline trimming cut 5 bases from V and 0 bases from J; bases unmatched to any gene: 9. CDR1 and CDR2 (germline): SGHTA, FQGNSA. CDR3 sequence: CASSPASGRNSYEQYF. Here the CDR3 DNA reads TGTGCCAGCAGCCCCGCTAGCGGGCGCAACTCCTACGAGCAGTACTTC.

Here the CDR3 DNA reads TGTGCCAGCTCATCCGGGACAGGGGGCAATAGCAATCAGCCCCAGCATTTT. It specifies CASSSGTGGNSNQPQHF. The V and J genes are TRBV18 and TRBJ1-5, with 12 bases lining up with TRBD1. CDR1 and CDR2 (germline): KGHSH, LQKENI. The V and J ends lost 5 bases and 0 bases, in that order; junction bases with no gene match: 5. This CDR3 has 17 amino acids.